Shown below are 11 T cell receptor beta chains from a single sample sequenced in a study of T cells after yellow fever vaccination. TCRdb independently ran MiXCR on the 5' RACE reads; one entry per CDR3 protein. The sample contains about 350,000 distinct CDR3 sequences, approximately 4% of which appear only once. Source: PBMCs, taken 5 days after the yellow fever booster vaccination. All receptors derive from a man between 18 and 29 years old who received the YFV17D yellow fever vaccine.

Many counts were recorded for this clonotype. CDR3 in amino acids: CASIGDRGGEQYF. Here the CDR3 DNA reads TGTGCCAGCATAGGGGACAGGGGTGGCGAGCAGTACTTC. This chain joins TRBV2 and TRBJ2-7; 10 nucleotides line up with TRBD1. Germline V CDR1 and CDR2: SNHLY, FYNNEI. J lost 6 bases, V lost 7 bases, and 6 bases had no gene match. CDR3 length: 13 amino acids.

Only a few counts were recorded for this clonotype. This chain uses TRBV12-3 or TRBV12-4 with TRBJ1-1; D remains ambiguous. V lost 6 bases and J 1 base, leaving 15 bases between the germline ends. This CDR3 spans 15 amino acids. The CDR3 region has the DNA TGTGCCAGCAGCCCACGGACGGGAGCGAACACTGAAGCTTTCTTT. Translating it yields CASSPRTGANTEAFF.

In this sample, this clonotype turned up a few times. This chain's CDR3 is CASSFRTGGDEQYF. The CDR3 DNA reads as TGCGCCAGCAGCTTTAGGACAGGGGGAGACGAGCAGTACTTC. The gene calls are TRBV5-1 and TRBJ2-7; 10 bases are shared with TRBD1. Germline CDR1 reads SGHRS; CDR2 reads YFSETQ. J was trimmed by 5 bases and V by 2 bases; bases with no gene match: 4. This CDR3 region has 14 residues.

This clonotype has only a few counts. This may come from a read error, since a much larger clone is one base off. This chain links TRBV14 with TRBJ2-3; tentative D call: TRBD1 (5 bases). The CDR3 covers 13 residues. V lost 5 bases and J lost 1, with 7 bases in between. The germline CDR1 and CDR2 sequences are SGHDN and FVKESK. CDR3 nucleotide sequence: TGTGCCAGCAGCGTCAGGGGCACAGATACGCAGTATTTT. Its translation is CASSVRGTDTQYF.

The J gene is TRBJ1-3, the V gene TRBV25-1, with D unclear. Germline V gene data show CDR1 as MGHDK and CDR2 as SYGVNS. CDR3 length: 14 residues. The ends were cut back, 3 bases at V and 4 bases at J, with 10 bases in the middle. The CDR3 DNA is TGTGCCAGCAGTGATCCCTTTTCCGGAAACACCATATATTTT. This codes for CASSDPFSGNTIYF.

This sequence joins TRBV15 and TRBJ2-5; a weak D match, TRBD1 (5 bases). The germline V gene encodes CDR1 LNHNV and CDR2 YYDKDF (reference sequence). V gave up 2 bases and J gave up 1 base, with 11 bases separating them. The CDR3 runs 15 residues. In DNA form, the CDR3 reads TGTGCCACCAGCAGAATGTGGCAGGGCCAAGAGACCCAGTACTTC. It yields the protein CATSRMWQGQETQYF.

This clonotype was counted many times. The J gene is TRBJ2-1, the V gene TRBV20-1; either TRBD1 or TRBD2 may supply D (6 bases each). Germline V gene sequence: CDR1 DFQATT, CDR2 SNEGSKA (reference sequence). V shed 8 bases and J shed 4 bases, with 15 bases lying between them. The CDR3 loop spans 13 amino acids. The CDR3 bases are TGCAGTCCTTTGGGGGGCGCTTACAATGAGCAGTTCTTC. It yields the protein CSPLGGAYNEQFF.

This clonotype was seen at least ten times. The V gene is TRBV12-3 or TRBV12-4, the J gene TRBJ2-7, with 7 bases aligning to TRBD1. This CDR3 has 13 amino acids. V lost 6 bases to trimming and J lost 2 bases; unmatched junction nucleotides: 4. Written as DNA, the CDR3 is TGTGCCAGCAGCAAGGGACAGCCCTACGAGCAGTACTTC. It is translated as CASSKGQPYEQYF.

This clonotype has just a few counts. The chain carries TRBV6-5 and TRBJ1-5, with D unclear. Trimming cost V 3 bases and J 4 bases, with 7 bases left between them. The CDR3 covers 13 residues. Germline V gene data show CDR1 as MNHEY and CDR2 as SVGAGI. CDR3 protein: CASSYGLNQPQHF. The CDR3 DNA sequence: TGTGCCAGCAGTTATGGGCTGAATCAGCCCCAGCATTTT.

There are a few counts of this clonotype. The CDR3: CASSLVSGFGYTF. In nucleotides, the CDR3 is TGTGCCAGCAGCTTAGTATCAGGGTTCGGCTACACCTTC. The V call is TRBV7-9, the J call TRBJ1-2; perhaps TRBD1 as D (5 bases). Germline V gene data show CDR1 as SEHNR and CDR2 as FQNEAQ (reference sequence). V was shortened by 1 base and J by 8 bases, with 11 bases between the two germline ends. The CDR3 loop spans 13 amino acids.

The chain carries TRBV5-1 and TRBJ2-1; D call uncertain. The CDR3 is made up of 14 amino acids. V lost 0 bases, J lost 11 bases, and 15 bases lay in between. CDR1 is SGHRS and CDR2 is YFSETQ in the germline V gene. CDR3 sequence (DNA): TGCGCCAGCAGCTTGGAATCCGCCCTGGCGAAGCAGTTCTTC. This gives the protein CASSLESALAKQFF.